Below are 32 T cell receptor beta chains sequenced from a single sample in a study of regulatory T cells in long-lasting Graves disease. The authors built TCR beta libraries using iRepertoire HTBI primers and Arm-PCR of CDR3 regions. Each CDR3 protein is one row after TCRdb ran MiXCR on the multiplex PCR reads. The sample records hundreds of thousands of distinct CDR3 sequences, 16% being singletons. The sample's time point: newly diagnosed GD, antithyroid drugs for less than 3 months. Construction of the TCR library relied on RNA isolated from PBMCs. In addition, the sample was reused for a study of T cells in Graves' hyperthyroidism and ophthalmopathy.

Sample: peripheral blood mononuclear cells (PBMCs), taken at new diagnosis, from a patient treated with antithyroid drugs. These TCRs come from a woman aged 30 to 39 with Graves disease.

This clonotype was counted only a few times. This chain joins TRBV7-9 and TRBJ1-1; D is ambiguous. The CDR3 is 14 residues long. V gave up 1 base and J gave up 7 bases, with 13 bases separating them. Germline V gives CDR1 SEHNR, CDR2 FQNEAQ (reference sequence). As DNA, the CDR3 is TGTGCCAGCAGCTTAGGACTCGGGTCGAATGAAGCTTTCTTT. Translated, it gives CASSLGLGSNEAFF.

This clonotype appeared a single time. The chain employs TRBV6-1 and TRBJ2-7; D is tentatively TRBD1 or TRBD2 (7 bases each). The CDR3 is 15 amino acids. The germline CDR1 and CDR2 sequences are MNHNS and SASEGT. The V end lost 7 bases, the J end lost 2 bases, and 18 bases lay between the germline ends. The CDR3 DNA reads TGTGCCAGCACCCTCAACAGGGGAGGGACCTACGAGCAGTACTTC. As protein: CASTLNRGGTYEQYF.

A few counts support this clonotype. A much larger clone differs by one base, so this may be a read error. This rearrangement joins TRBV27 to TRBJ2-6; D ambiguous. V was cut by 5 bases and J by 0 bases, with 5 bases left in between. The CDR3 loop spans 14 amino acids. The germline V gene has CDR1 MNHEY and CDR2 SMNVEV (reference sequence). The CDR3 nucleotides are TGTGCCAGCAGTCACAGCTCTGGGGCCAACGTCCTGACTTTC. This translates into CASSHSSGANVLTF.

In its sample, this clonotype was seen many times. The chain has TRBV12-3 or TRBV12-4 and TRBJ1-5, with a possible D match to TRBD1 (5 bases). This CDR3 comprises 15 residues. The V gene lost 5 bases and the J gene lost 7 bases, with 18 bases spanning the gap. Here the CDR3 DNA reads TGTGCCAGCAGTGACCAGGGTAGGCCTGGCCAGCCCCAGCATTTT. Its translation: CASSDQGRPGQPQHF.

This clonotype appeared many times. The chain has TRBV28 and TRBJ2-7; D is uncertain. This CDR3 is 15 amino acids long. The V end lost 4 bases, the J end lost 4 bases, and 17 bases lay between the germline ends. The germline CDR1 and CDR2 sequences are MDHEN and SYDVKM. The CDR3 spells CASSSQISFPYEQYF. CDR3 in DNA: TGTGCCAGCAGTTCGCAGATTTCTTTCCCTTACGAGCAGTACTTC.

This clonotype was recorded at least ten times. The CDR3 nucleotides read TGCGCCAGCAGCTTGTACGGGAGCTGGACCTACGAGCAGTACTTC. The encoded protein is CASSLYGSWTYEQYF. J is TRBJ2-7 and V is TRBV5-1; TRBD2 might be the D (6 bases). V was cut by 1 base and J by 2 bases, with 13 bases left in between. The CDR3 is 15 amino acids. Germline V gives CDR1 SGHRS, CDR2 YFSETQ.

This clonotype was detected ten times or more. The rearrangement joins TRBV20-1 to TRBJ1-1; D ambiguous. The CDR3 contains 13 residues. Germline V gene sequence: CDR1 DFQATT, CDR2 SNEGSKA (reference sequence). V gave up 1 base and J gave up 5 bases, with 11 bases separating them. CDR3 DNA: TGCAGTGCTAGAGGGGAGGAGGGTACTGAAGCTTTCTTT. Its protein is CSARGEEGTEAFF.

This clonotype was seen many times. The chain couples TRBV7-9 to TRBJ2-2; D remains ambiguous. Trimming left V 1 base short and J 0 bases short, with 6 bases between. The V gene's germline CDR1 is SEHNR and CDR2 FQNEAQ (reference sequence). This CDR3 comprises 15 residues. The CDR3, as DNA: TGTGCCAGCAGCTTAGTGGATCCGAACACCGGGGAGCTGTTTTTT. Protein: CASSLVDPNTGELFF.

CDR3 bases: TGCAGTGCTAGAGTCTGGGTGCAAGAGACCCAGTACTTC. It translates to CSARVWVQETQYF. V usage is TRBV20-1 and J usage is TRBJ2-5, with D uncertain. V lost 1 base and J lost 2, with 8 bases in between. The CDR3 consists of 13 residues. Looked up from germline, CDR1 is DFQATT and CDR2 is SNEGSKA (reference sequence).

This clonotype was detected a few times. The CDR3 bases are TGTGCCAGCAGTTACCGGAAGAGAACAGATACGCAGTATTTT. It yields the protein CASSYRKRTDTQYF. The gene calls are TRBV6-5 and TRBJ2-3; no firm D call. The CDR3 totals 14 residues. CDR1 and CDR2 from the germline V gene are MNHEY and SVGAGI. The V end lost 2 bases, the J end lost 3 bases, and 9 bases lay between the germline ends.

Only a few counts were recorded for this clonotype. V is TRBV6-1 and J is TRBJ2-5; a possible D gene is TRBD1 (6 bases). Germline assignment: CDR1 MNHNS and CDR2 SASEGT. V shed 6 bases and J shed 3 bases, with 17 bases lying between them. This CDR3 contains 15 residues. The chain's CDR3 is CASRTRTDSEETQYF. CDR3 nucleotide sequence: TGTGCCAGCAGAACTCGGACAGATTCAGAAGAGACCCAGTACTTC.

This sequence joins TRBV14 and TRBJ2-3; D is uncertain. Trimming stripped 1 base from V and 6 bases from J, with 17 bases between. The CDR3 is 16 residues long. Germline assignment: CDR1 SGHDN and CDR2 FVKESK. The CDR3 nucleotides are TGTGCCAGCAGCCAAGGAATGGGCCGGCCTGGGGATACGCAGTATTTT. This gives the protein CASSQGMGRPGDTQYF. The variable domain in full, completed from reference TRBV14 and TRBJ2-3, reads EAGVTQFPSHSVIEKGQTVTLRCDPISGHDNLYWYRRVMGKEIKFLLHFVKESKQDESGMPNNRFLAERTGGTYSTLKVQPAELEDSGVYFCASSQGMGRPGDTQYFGPGTRLTVL.

The chain couples TRBV6-1 to TRBJ1-4, with a tentative D call TRBD1 (6 bases). Trimming took 6 bases from V and 8 from J, leaving 13 bases between them. This CDR3 has 13 residues. The germline gives CDR1 MNHNS, CDR2 SASEGT. The CDR3 DNA reads TGTGCCAGCAGAGGGGGGGCTCGGGAAAAACTGTTTTTT. Residues: CASRGGAREKLFF.

This clonotype showed up just a few times. The chain employs TRBV6-1 and TRBJ1-6, with D maybe TRBD1 (6 bases). V shed 7 bases and J shed 9 bases, with 22 bases lying between them. The CDR3 has 16 residues. CDR1 is MNHNS and CDR2 is SASEGT in the germline V gene. The DNA of the CDR3 is TGTGCCAGCAAGGGGGGATACGGGACGGCCCTTTCACCCCTCCACTTT. Protein sequence: CASKGGYGTALSPLHF.

The chain combines TRBV6-2 or TRBV6-3 with TRBJ2-7, with 13 positions matching TRBD2. Germline V gene sequence: CDR1 MNHEY, CDR2 SVGEGT. This CDR3 has 13 residues. Germline trimming cut 5 bases from V and 6 bases from J; bases unmatched to any gene: 1. In DNA, the CDR3 is TGTGCCAGCAGTCGGACTAGCGGGAGCGAGCAGTACTTC. Translating it yields CASSRTSGSEQYF.

In DNA form, the CDR3 reads TGTGCCAGCACCCCCGGGACAGTCCAAGAGACCCAGTACTTC. Protein sequence: CASTPGTVQETQYF. The chain combines TRBV2 with TRBJ2-5; 7 nucleotides agree with TRBD1. In germline, CDR1 is SNHLY, CDR2 FYNNEI. The V and J ends lost 7 bases and 1 base, in that order; junction bases with no gene match: 6. This CDR3 spans 14 amino acids.

This clonotype came up many times. The chain links TRBV7-2 to TRBJ2-1; D not resolved. The CDR3 has 14 residues. Germline CDR1 and CDR2: SGHTA and FQGNSA. V was cut by 1 base and J by 5 bases, with 9 bases left in between. The CDR3: CASSLVPSNNEQFF. In nucleotides, the CDR3 is TGTGCCAGCAGCTTAGTACCCTCAAACAATGAGCAGTTCTTC.

The chain joins TRBV5-1 to TRBJ1-6; 7 bases agree with TRBD1. The CDR3 spans 15 residues. The J segment lost 7 bases and the V segment lost 4 bases, leaving 8 bases of the junction unmatched. The germline V gene encodes CDR1 SGHRS and CDR2 YFSETQ. The CDR3 bases are TGCGCCAGCAGCGAAAACAGGGGTTGGAATTCACCCCTCCACTTT. It translates to CASSENRGWNSPLHF.

This clonotype has a handful of counts. This chain uses TRBV6-1 with TRBJ2-1, with TRBD2 matching over 7 bases. The CDR3 is 13 amino acids. From germline, CDR1 is MNHNS and CDR2 SASEGT. J gave up 7 bases and V 6 bases, and 6 bases lay outside the gene matches. This chain's CDR3 is CASSLLGGNEQFF. The CDR3, as DNA: TGTGCCAGCAGCCTTCTCGGGGGGAATGAGCAGTTCTTC.

This clonotype was seen many times. This chain uses TRBV7-8 with TRBJ1-2; the D gene is possibly TRBD1 (5 bases). This CDR3 contains 17 residues. The germline V gene encodes CDR1 SGHVS and CDR2 FQNEAQ. Between the trimmed V and J ends, which lost 2 bases and 0 bases, there was a span of 16 bases. The DNA for the CDR3 is TGTGCCAGCAGCTTAAACTTCCTAGGGGCTGCTAACTATGGCTACACCTTC. It codes for CASSLNFLGAANYGYTF.

V gene TRBV4-1 combines with J gene TRBJ1-1; D call uncertain. This CDR3 is built from 15 residues. V was pared by 0 bases and J by 4 bases, with 12 bases between. Germline V gene sequence: CDR1 MGHRA, CDR2 YSYEKL. As DNA, the CDR3 is TGCGCCAGCAGCCAAGAGGTCACCCAAGCCACTGAAGCTTTCTTT. Amino acids: CASSQEVTQATEAFF.

Only a few counts were recorded for this clonotype. The chain links TRBV6-1 to TRBJ2-2; D ambiguous. The CDR3 runs 14 residues. Germline lookup yields CDR1 MNHNS and CDR2 SASEGT. Trimming stripped 6 bases from V and 3 bases from J, with 11 bases between. The CDR3 nucleotides read TGTGCCAGCAGACAAGACACGTACACCGGGGAGCTGTTTTTT. It encodes CASRQDTYTGELFF.

This clonotype was seen repeatedly, ten times or more. The V and J genes are TRBV2 and TRBJ2-7, with 8 bases matching TRBD2. The germline V gene encodes CDR1 SNHLY and CDR2 FYNNEI. After removal of 6 bases from V and 4 bases from J, the junction contained 11 bases not matched to a gene. The CDR3 has 15 amino acids. The CDR3 DNA reads TGTGCCAGCAGGGATAGCGGGGCTGGCTCTTACGAGCAGTACTTC. Its translation: CASRDSGAGSYEQYF. The complete variable domain, with remaining parts taken from reference TRBV2 and TRBJ2-7, reads EPEVTQTPSHQVTQMGQEVILRCVPISNHLYFYWYRQILGQKVEFLVSFYNNEISEKSEIFDDQFSVERPDGSNFTLKIRSTKLEDSAMYFCASRDSGAGSYEQYFGPGTRLTVT.

The V call is TRBV5-1, the J call TRBJ1-6; possibly TRBD1 for D (6 bases). Trimming removed 4 bases from V and 7 bases from J, with 12 bases in between. The CDR3 is 14 residues long. Germline V gene lookup returns CDR1 SGHRS and CDR2 YFSETQ. CDR3 nucleotide sequence: TGCGCCAGCAGCCGGGACGGGACAAATTCACCCCTCCACTTT. Protein sequence: CASSRDGTNSPLHF.

This clonotype has at least ten counts. The chain is built from TRBV2 and TRBJ2-4; D is possibly TRBD2 (6 bases). CDR1 and CDR2 from the germline V gene are SNHLY and FYNNEI. V was shortened by 2 bases and J by 3 bases, with 11 bases between the two germline ends. CDR3 size: 15 residues. The CDR3 reads CASSERREFKNIQYF. The CDR3 bases are TGTGCCAGCAGTGAAAGGAGGGAGTTCAAAAACATTCAGTACTTC.

This clonotype was observed a handful of times. A much bigger clone sits one base away, suggesting this may be a read error. V usage is TRBV28 and J usage is TRBJ2-3; D is unresolved. The germline CDR1 and CDR2 sequences are MDHEN and SYDVKM. Trimming pared 8 bases from V and 2 bases from J, leaving 11 bases between. This CDR3 is 13 amino acids long. CDR3 DNA: TGTGCCAGCGGTCCGACCTACACAGATACGCAGTATTTT. Its protein product is CASGPTYTDTQYF.

This clonotype appeared a few times. The gene calls are TRBV29-1 and TRBJ1-1, with D hard to call. This CDR3 spans 11 amino acids. The V end was cut by 4 bases, the J end by 7 bases, with 10 bases between. Germline CDR1 reads SQVTM; CDR2 reads ANQGSEA. The CDR3 here is CSVGYGLEAFF. The CDR3 nucleotides are TGCAGCGTTGGGTATGGTCTTGAAGCTTTCTTT.

This clonotype showed up many times. The chain joins TRBV11-2 to TRBJ1-1; weak D call: TRBD1 (5 bases). Germline values: CDR1 SGHAT, CDR2 FQNNGV. The V gene lost 2 bases and the J gene lost 5 bases, with 18 bases spanning the gap. This CDR3 spans 16 amino acids. The CDR3 reads CASSLWGRGGPTEAFF. CDR3 bases: TGTGCCAGCAGCTTATGGGGACGGGGAGGCCCAACTGAAGCTTTCTTT. Full variable domain (outside the CDR3, taken from reference TRBV11-2 and TRBJ1-1): EAGVAQSPRYKIIEKRQSVAFWCNPISGHATLYWYQQILGQGPKLLIQFQNNGVVDDSQLPKDRFSAERLKGVDSTLKIQPAKLEDSAVYLCASSLWGRGGPTEAFFGQGTRLTVV.

In this sample, this clonotype turned up many times. V and J are TRBV12-3 or TRBV12-4 and TRBJ1-5, with D possibly TRBD1 on 6 matching bases. Trimming took off 1 base at V and 5 bases at J, with 9 bases between the two ends. This CDR3 spans 14 amino acids. CDR3 amino acids: CASSLEGVDQPQHF. The CDR3 DNA follows: TGTGCCAGCAGTTTAGAGGGGGTTGATCAGCCCCAGCATTTT.

V and J are TRBV7-8 and TRBJ1-4, with 7 bases aligning to TRBD1. The V segment lost 6 bases and the J segment 8 bases; nucleotides outside the gene matches: 12. CDR1 is SGHVS, CDR2 FQNEAQ, per germline. This CDR3 region has 15 residues. The CDR3 DNA is TGTGCCAGCAGTTCTCGACAGGGATCAACGGAAAAACTGTTTTTT. This sequence encodes CASSSRQGSTEKLFF.

This clonotype was seen at least ten times. As DNA, the CDR3 is TGTGCCAGCTCACCACCGGGACAGGGGGCGAGGTCACCCCTCCACTTT. Amino acid sequence: CASSPPGQGARSPLHF. V usage is TRBV18 and J usage is TRBJ1-6; 12 nucleotides align to TRBD1. Trimming removed 0 bases from V and 10 bases from J; junction bases left unmatched: 4. The germline V gene encodes CDR1 KGHSH and CDR2 LQKENI. The CDR3 totals 16 residues. Filled out from reference TRBV18 and TRBJ1-6, the complete variable domain reads NAGVMQNPRHLVRRRGQEARLRCSPMKGHSHVYWYRQLPEEGLKFMVYLQKENIIDESGMPKERFSAEFPKEGPSILRIQQVVRGDSAAYFCASSPPGQGARSPLHFGNGTRLTVT.

V gene TRBV28 combines with J gene TRBJ2-5, with 8 bases identical to TRBD1. J lost 5 bases, V lost 5 bases, and 7 bases had no gene match. The CDR3 loop spans 14 amino acids. Germline V gives CDR1 MDHEN, CDR2 SYDVKM. The CDR3 DNA sequence: TGTGCCAGCAGTAAGACAGGGGTGGGGGAGACCCAGTACTTC. It is translated as CASSKTGVGETQYF. The full variable domain, completed using reference TRBV28 and TRBJ2-5, is DVKVTQSSRYLVKRTGEKVFLECVQDMDHENMFWYRQDPGLGLRLIYFSYDVKMKEKGDIPEGYSVSREKKERFSLILESASTNQTSMYLCASSKTGVGETQYFGPGTRLLVL.